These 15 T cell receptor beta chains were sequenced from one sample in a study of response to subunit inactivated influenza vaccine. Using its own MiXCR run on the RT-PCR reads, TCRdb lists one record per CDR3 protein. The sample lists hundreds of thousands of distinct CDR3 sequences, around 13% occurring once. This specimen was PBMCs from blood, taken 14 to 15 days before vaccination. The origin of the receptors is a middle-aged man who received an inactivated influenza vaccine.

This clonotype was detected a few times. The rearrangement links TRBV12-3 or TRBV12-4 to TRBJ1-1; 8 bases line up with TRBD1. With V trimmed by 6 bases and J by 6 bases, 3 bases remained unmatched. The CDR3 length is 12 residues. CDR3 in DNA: TGTGCCAGCAGACAGGGGGTTTCTGAAGCTTTCTTT. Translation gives CASRQGVSEAFF.

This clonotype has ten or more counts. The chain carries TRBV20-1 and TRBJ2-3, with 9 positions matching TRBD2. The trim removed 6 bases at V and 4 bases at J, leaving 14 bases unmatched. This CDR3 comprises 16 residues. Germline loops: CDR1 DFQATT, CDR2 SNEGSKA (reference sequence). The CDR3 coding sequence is TGCAGTGCCCCAGAGGTGGCTAGCGGGATGGCAGATACGCAGTATTTT. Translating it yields CSAPEVASGMADTQYF.

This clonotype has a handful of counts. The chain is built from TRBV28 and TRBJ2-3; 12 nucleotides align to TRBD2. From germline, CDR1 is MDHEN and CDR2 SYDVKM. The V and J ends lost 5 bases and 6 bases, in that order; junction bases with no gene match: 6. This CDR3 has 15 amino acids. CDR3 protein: CASSILAGGRDTQYF. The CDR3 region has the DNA TGTGCCAGCAGTATACTAGCGGGAGGACGGGATACGCAGTATTTT.

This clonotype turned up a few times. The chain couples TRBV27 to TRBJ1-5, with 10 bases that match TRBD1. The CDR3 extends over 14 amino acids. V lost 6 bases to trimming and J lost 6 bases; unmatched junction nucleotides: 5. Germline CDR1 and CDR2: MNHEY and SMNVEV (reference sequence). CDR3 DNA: TGTGCCAGCAGGGGACAGGGGATCTCTCAGCCCCAGCATTTT. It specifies CASRGQGISQPQHF.

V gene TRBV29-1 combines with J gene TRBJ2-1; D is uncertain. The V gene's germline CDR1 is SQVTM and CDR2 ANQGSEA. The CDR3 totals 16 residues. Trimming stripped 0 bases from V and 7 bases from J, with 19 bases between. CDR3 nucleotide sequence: TGCAGCGTTGAAGATTCGCAAACGAGGAACGTAAATGAGCAGTTCTTC. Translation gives CSVEDSQTRNVNEQFF.

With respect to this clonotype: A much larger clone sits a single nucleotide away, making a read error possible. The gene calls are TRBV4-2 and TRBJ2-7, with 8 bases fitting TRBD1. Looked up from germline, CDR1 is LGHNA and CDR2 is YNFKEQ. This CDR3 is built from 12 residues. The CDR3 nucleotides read TGTGCCAGCAGCCCGACAGGGGACGAGCAGCACTTC. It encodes CASSPTGDEQHF.

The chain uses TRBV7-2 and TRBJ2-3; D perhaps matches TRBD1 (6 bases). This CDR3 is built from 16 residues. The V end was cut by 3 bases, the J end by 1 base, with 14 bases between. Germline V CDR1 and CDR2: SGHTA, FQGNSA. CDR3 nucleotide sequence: TGTGCCAGCAGCTTTCTACCGGGACACGGCACAGATACGCAGTATTTT. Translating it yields CASSFLPGHGTDTQYF.

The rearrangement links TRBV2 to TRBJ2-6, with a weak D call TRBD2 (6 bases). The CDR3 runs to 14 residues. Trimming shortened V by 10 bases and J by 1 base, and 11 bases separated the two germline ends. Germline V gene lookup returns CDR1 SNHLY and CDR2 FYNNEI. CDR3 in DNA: TGTGCCACACGTCGGGGGTCTGGGGCCAACGTCCTGACTTTC. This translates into CATRRGSGANVLTF.

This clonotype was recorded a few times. This CDR3 is CSARGTSGSADTQYF. CDR3 coding DNA: TGCAGTGCTAGGGGGACTAGCGGGAGTGCAGATACGCAGTATTTT. The V and J genes are TRBV20-1 and TRBJ2-3, with TRBD2 matching over 14 bases. This CDR3 has 15 residues. CDR1 is DFQATT and CDR2 is SNEGSKA in the germline V gene (reference sequence). The trim removed 3 bases at V and 4 bases at J, leaving 3 bases unmatched.

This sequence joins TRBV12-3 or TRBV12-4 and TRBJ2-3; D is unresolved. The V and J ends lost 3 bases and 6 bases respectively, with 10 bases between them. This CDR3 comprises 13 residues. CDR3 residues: CASSFSKGDTQYF. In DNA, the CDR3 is TGTGCCAGCAGTTTCTCGAAGGGCGATACGCAGTATTTT.

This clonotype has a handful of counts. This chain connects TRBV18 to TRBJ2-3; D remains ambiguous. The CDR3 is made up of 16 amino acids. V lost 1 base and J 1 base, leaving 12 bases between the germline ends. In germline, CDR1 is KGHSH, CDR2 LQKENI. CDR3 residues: CASSPLPGSRTDTQYF. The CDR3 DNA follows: TGTGCCAGCTCACCACTACCCGGGTCTCGCACAGATACGCAGTATTTT.

The CDR3, as DNA: TGCGCCAGCAGCCAAGACTGGGTCACTTCGGAGACCCAGTACTTC. This translates into CASSQDWVTSETQYF. This chain uses TRBV4-3 with TRBJ2-5; D unclear. The CDR3 has 15 residues. Germline V gene lookup returns CDR1 LGHNA and CDR2 YSLEER. Trimming left V 0 bases short and J 5 bases short, with 13 bases between.

This chain's CDR3 is CSARGDGGAIDTQYF. CDR3 coding DNA: TGCAGTGCTAGAGGGGACGGGGGGGCCATAGATACGCAGTATTTT. V usage is TRBV20-1 and J usage is TRBJ2-3; the match to TRBD2 covers 8 bases. Germline V gene sequence: CDR1 DFQATT, CDR2 SNEGSKA (reference sequence). The length of the CDR3 is 15 residues. The junction had 8 bases not matched to a gene; V was cut back by 1 base and J by 5 bases.

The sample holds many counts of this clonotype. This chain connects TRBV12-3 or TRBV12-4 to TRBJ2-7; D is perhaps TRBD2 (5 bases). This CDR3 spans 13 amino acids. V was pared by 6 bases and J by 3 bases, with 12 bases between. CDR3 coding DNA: TGTGCCAGCAGCCCTGTACGGGGCTACGAGCAGTACTTC. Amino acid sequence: CASSPVRGYEQYF.

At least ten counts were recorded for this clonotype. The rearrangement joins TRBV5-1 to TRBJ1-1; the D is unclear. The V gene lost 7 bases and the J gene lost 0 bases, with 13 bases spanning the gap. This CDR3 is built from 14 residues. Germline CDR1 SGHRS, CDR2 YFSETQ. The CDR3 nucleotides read TGCGCCAGCCAAACCGGGATAGTGAACACTGAAGCTTTCTTT. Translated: CASQTGIVNTEAFF.